A single sample is the source of the 7 T cell receptor beta chains below, sequenced in a study of blood T cells in healthy people across ages. Through a sample-barcoded 5' primer and a J-beta primer mix, a second PCR was run for roughly 6 to 12 cycles. TCRdb ran MiXCR on the 5' RACE reads and lists one entry per CDR3 protein. This table has approximately 2,000,000 distinct CDR3 sequences, about two fifths appearing once. The material sequenced was blood. The receptors come from a human donor in good health.

This clonotype was counted between two and nine times. The chain is built from TRBV7-2 and TRBJ2-2, with TRBD1 identical over 7 bases. Per the germline V gene, CDR1 is SGHTA and CDR2 is FQGNSA. The CDR3 loop spans 14 amino acids. The trim removed 3 bases at V and 4 bases at J, leaving 2 bases unmatched. CDR3 protein: CASSFGTATGELFF. Here the CDR3 DNA reads TGTGCCAGCAGCTTCGGGACAGCCACCGGGGAGCTGTTTTTT.

V and J are TRBV9 and TRBJ2-2; TRBD1 matches 11 bases. After removal of 2 bases from V and 4 bases from J, the junction contained 13 bases not matched to a gene. Germline V CDR1 and CDR2: SGDLS, YYNGEE. This CDR3 has 19 amino acids. The CDR3 region is CASSVYPLLGQGGTGELFF. For the CDR3, the DNA is TGTGCCAGCAGCGTCTACCCACTATTGGGACAGGGGGGCACCGGGGAGCTGTTTTTT.

The CDR3 coding sequence is TGCGCCAGCAGGTCAGGGGGGAATGAGCAGTTCTTC. Translated: CASRSGGNEQFF. This chain links TRBV5-1 with TRBJ2-1; a possible D gene is TRBD1 (7 bases). This CDR3 has 12 residues. V lost 5 bases to trimming and J lost 7 bases, with 10 bases between them. Germline lookup yields CDR1 SGHRS and CDR2 YFSETQ.

The gene calls are TRBV9 and TRBJ2-4; possibly TRBD1 or TRBD2 for D (5 bases each). The tail of the sequence fits TRBJ2-7 better, so the J call may be wrong. The CDR3 spans 14 residues. Per the germline V gene, CDR1 is SGDLS and CDR2 is YYNGEE. Here the CDR3 reads CASSGQSGGYEQYF. For the CDR3, the DNA is TGTGCCAGCAGCGGACAAAGTGGGGGATACGAGCAGTACTTC.

Concerning this clonotype: One end of the junction varies from germline; a read error may be responsible. The rearrangement links TRBV5-1 to TRBJ1-3, with 10 bases aligning to TRBD1. The CDR3 has 16 amino acids. The germline CDR1 and CDR2 sequences are SGHRS and YFSETQ. CDR3 DNA sequence: TGCGCCAGCAGCTTGGCGGGACAGGGGCCAGGAAGCACCATATATTTT. Encoded protein: CASSLAGQGPGSTIYF.

The chain couples TRBV12-5 to TRBJ1-2; a weak D match, TRBD1 (5 bases). V lost 0 bases and J 8 bases, leaving 13 bases between the germline ends. The V gene's germline CDR1 is LGHNT and CDR2 FRNRAP. This CDR3 is 14 amino acids long. The CDR3 sequence is CASGLVQRGRGYTF. The CDR3 nucleotides are TGTGCTAGTGGTTTGGTTCAAAGGGGTCGGGGCTACACCTTC.

This clonotype was detected a few times. The chain links TRBV7-9 to TRBJ2-7; a possible D gene is TRBD1 (5 bases). The CDR3 runs to 17 residues. CDR1 is SEHNR and CDR2 is FQNEAQ in the germline V gene (reference sequence). With 1 base removed from V and 4 bases from J, the gap between germline ends came to 20 bases. In DNA form, the CDR3 reads TGTGCCAGCAGCTTAGTAATGACAGCCGACCTGACTTACGAGCAGTACTTC. Translated, it gives CASSLVMTADLTYEQYF.